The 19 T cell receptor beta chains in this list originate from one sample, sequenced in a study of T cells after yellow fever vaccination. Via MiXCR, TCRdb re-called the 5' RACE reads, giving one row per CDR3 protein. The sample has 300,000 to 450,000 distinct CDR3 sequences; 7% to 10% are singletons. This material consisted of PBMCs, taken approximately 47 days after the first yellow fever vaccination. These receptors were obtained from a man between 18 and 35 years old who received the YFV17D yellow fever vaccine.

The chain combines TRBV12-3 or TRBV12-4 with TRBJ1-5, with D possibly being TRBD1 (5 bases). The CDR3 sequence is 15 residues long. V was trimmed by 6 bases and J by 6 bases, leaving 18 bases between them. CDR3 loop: CASRPHGIRGQPQHF. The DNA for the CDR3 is TGTGCCAGCAGACCCCACGGGATTAGGGGTCAGCCCCAGCATTTT.

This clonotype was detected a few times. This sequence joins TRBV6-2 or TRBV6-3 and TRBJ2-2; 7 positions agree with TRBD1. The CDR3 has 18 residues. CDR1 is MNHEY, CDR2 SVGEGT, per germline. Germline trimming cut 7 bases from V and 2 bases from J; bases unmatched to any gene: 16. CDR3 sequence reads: CASNLPRGQPKNTGELFF. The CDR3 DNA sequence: TGTGCCAGCAATCTCCCCCGGGGACAGCCTAAAAACACCGGGGAGCTGTTTTTT.

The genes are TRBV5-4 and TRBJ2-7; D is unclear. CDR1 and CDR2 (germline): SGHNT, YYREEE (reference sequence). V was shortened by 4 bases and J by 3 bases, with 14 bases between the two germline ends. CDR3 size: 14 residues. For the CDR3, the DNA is TGTGCCAGCAGCGCGGTAGGGTTAGACTACGAGCAGTACTTC. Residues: CASSAVGLDYEQYF.

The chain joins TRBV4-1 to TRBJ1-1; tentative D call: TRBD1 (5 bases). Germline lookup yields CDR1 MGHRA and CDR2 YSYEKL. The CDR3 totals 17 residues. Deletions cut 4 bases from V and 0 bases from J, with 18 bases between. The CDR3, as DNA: TGCGCCAGCAGCCGGGCGTATCGGGGGAGCATGAACACTGAAGCTTTCTTT. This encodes CASSRAYRGSMNTEAFF.

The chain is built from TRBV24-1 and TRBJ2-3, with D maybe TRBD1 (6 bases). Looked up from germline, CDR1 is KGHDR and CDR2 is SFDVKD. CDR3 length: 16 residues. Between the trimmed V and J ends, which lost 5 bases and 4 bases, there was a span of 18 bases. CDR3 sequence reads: CATSGLRDQGPDTQYF. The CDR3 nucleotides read TGTGCCACCAGTGGTTTAAGGGACCAGGGGCCAGATACGCAGTATTTT.

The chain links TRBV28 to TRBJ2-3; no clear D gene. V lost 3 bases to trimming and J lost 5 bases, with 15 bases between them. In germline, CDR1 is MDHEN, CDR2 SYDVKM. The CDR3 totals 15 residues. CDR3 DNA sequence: TGTGCCAGCAGTTTCATCGGCCGCCCTGAAGATACGCAGTATTTT. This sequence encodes CASSFIGRPEDTQYF.

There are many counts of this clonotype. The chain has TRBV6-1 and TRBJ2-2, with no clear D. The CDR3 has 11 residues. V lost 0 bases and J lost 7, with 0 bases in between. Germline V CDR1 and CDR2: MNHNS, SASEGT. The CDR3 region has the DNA TGTGCCAGCAGTGAAGCCGGGGAGCTGTTTTTT. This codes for CASSEAGELFF.

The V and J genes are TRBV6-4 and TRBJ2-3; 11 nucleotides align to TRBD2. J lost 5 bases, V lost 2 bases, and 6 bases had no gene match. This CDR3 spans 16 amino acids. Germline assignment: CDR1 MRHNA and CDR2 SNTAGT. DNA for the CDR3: TGTGCCAGCAGTGACCACTTTGGGACTAGCGGAGATACGCAGTATTTT. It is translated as CASSDHFGTSGDTQYF.

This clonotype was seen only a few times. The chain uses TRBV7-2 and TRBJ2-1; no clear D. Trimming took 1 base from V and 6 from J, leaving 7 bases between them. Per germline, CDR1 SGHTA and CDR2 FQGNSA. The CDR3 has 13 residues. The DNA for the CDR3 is TGTGCCAGCAGCTTAGGGGGATTCAATGAGCAGTTCTTC. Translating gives CASSLGGFNEQFF. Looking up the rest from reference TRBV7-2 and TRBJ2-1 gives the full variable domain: GAGVSQSPSNKVTEKGKDVELRCDPISGHTALYWYRQSLGQGLEFLIYFQGNSAPDKSGLPSDRFSAERTGGSVSTLTIQRTQQEDSAVYLCASSLGGFNEQFFGPGTRLTVL.

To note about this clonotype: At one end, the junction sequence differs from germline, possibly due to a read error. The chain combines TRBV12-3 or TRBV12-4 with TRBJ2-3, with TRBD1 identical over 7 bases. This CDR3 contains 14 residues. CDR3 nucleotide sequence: TGTGCCAGCAGTTTGGGGCAGGGGACAGATATGCAGTATTTT. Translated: CASSLGQGTDMQYF.

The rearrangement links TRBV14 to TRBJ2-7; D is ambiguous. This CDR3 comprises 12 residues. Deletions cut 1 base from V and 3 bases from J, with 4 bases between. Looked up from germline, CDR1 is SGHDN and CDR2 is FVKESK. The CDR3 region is CASSQGVYEQYV. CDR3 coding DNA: TGTGCCAGCAGCCAAGGAGTCTACGAGCAGTACGTC.

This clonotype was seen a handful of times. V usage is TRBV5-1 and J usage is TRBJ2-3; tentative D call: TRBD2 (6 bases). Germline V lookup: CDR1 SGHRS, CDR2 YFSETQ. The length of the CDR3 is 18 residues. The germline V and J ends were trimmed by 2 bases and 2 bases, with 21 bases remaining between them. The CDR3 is CASSLPPGRGGNTDTQYF. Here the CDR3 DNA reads TGCGCCAGCAGCTTACCTCCAGGGCGGGGTGGGAACACAGATACGCAGTATTTT.

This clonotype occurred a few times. The CDR3 nucleotides read TGTGCCAGCAGCACGAGGACAGGGACCTCCGAAGCTTTCTTT. Its protein product is CASSTRTGTSEAFF. The chain combines TRBV28 with TRBJ1-1, with 8 bases aligning to TRBD1. V shed 6 bases and J 8 bases; nucleotides not matched to a gene: 11. Germline V gene data show CDR1 as MDHEN and CDR2 as SYDVKM. There are 14 residues in the CDR3.

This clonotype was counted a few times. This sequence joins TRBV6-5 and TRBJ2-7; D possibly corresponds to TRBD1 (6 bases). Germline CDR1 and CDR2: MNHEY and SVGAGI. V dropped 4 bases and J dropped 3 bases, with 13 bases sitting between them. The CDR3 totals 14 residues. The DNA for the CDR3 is TGTGCCAGCAGTTCTAAGGGACACAACTACGAGCAGTACTTC. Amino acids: CASSSKGHNYEQYF.

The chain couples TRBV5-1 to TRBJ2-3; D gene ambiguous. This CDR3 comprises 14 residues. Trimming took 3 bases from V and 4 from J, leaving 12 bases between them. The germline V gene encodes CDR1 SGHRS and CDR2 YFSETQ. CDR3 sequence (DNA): TGCGCCAGCAGCTCACGGGTCTTGGCAGATACGCAGTATTTT. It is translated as CASSSRVLADTQYF.

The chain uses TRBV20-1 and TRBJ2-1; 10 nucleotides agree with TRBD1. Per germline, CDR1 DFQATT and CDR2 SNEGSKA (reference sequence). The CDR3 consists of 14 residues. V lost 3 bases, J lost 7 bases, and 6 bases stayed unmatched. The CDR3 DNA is TGCAGTGCTAGCCGGGACAGGGGTAGGAATGAGCAGTTCTTC. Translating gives CSASRDRGRNEQFF.

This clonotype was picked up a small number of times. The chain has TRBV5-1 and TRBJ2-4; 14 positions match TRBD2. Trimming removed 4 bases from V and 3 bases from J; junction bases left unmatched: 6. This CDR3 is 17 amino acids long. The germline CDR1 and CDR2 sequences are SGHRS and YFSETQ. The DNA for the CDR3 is TGCGCCAGCAGCCAGGGACTAGCGGGGGTTTTCAAAAACATTCAGTACTTC. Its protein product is CASSQGLAGVFKNIQYF.

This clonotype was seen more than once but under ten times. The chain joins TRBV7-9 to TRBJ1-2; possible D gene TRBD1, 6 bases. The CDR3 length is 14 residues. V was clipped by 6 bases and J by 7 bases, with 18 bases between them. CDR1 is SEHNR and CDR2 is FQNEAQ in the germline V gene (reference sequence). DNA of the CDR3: TGTGCCAGCAGGGAGGGGGGGGTACGAAGTGGCTACACCTTC. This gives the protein CASREGGVRSGYTF.

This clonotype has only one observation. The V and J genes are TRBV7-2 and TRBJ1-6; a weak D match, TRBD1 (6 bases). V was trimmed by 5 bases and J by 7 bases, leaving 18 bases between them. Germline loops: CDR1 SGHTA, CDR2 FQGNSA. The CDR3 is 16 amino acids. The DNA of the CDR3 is TGTGCCAGCAGCCGTTCCCGACAGGCGCAGAATTCACCCCTCCACTTT. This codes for CASSRSRQAQNSPLHF.